This TCR beta chain appears in the sequencing data of a study of T cells in localized non-small cell lung cancer. A note on this clone: Its target is not known.

Method: immunoSEQ multiplex PCR; TCRdb's copy keeps in-frame clones and lacks some. The data show around 25,000 clones, with about 89% seen just once and roughly 22% held by the top ten. The V end was cut by 3 bases, the J end by 2 bases, with 4 bases between. The CDR3 consists of 13 residues. CDR1 SNHLY and CDR2 FYNNEI come from the germline V gene. Study findings and constraints: Exceeding tumor, uninvolved adjacent lung had the highest T cell clonality.

The sequence came from a man aged 40 to 75 with stage I squamous cell lung carcinoma. The sequencing used peripheral blood, collected before any cancer treatment. The chain has TRBV2 and TRBJ2-2, with no clear D. The CDR3 bases are TGTGCCAGCAGTGAGGCCAACACCGGGGAGCTGTTTTTT. Protein sequence: CASSEANTGELFF.